The clone carrying this T cell receptor beta chain was recorded a few times. Its antigen remains unidentified. The V gene lost 5 bases and the J gene lost 2 bases, with 10 bases spanning the gap. Germline V gives CDR1 SQVTM, CDR2 ANQGSEA. There are 13 residues in the CDR3. The record originates from a study of post-analysis software for immune sequencing data. Study-level findings and limits: Patients carried a few TRBV segments more frequently than controls did, and TRBV5-6, TRBV5-1 and TRBV20-1 were among them.

Prepared TCR beta cDNA libraries contained unique molecular identifiers. TCRdb independently ran MiXCR on the PCR reads; one entry per CDR3 protein. The sample holds roughly 580,000 distinct CDR3 sequences; around 47% are singletons and the top ten take about 1.8%. The chain employs TRBV29-1 and TRBJ2-4; no clear D. The clonotype originates from a girl aged 10 to 17 with multiple sclerosis. Sequencing was carried out using blood. This CDR3 reads CSVTDTTKNIQYF. CDR3 bases: TGCAGCGTTACCGACACTACCAAAAACATTCAGTACTTC.